These 3 T cell receptor beta chains were all obtained from the same sample, sequenced in a study of type 1 regulatory T cells. TCRdb analysed the reads with MiXCR anew, one entry per CDR3 protein. The table has tens of thousands of distinct CDR3 sequences, 60% to 80% seen once. These receptors are not linked to any known antigen. Sequenced material: cultured non-Tr1 T cells, either the whole culture or a sorted T cell fraction (not recorded which). Receptors were obtained from a human donor in good health.

This clonotype appeared once. The chain joins TRBV27 to TRBJ2-5; D possibly corresponds to TRBD2 (5 bases). With 8 bases removed from V and 1 base from J, the gap between germline ends came to 14 bases. Germline lookup yields CDR1 MNHEY and CDR2 SMNVEV (reference sequence). The CDR3 extends over 14 amino acids. DNA for the CDR3: TGTGCCAGCGCTCCTATTAGCGTCCAAGAGACCCAGTACTTC. Translating it yields CASAPISVQETQYF.

The rearrangement joins TRBV6-5 to TRBJ1-1, with TRBD1 identical over 10 bases. The germline V gene has CDR1 MNHEY and CDR2 SVGAGI. V was clipped by 5 bases and J by 5 bases; unmatched bases: 5. CDR3 length: 14 amino acids. CDR3 bases: TGTGCCAGCAGTCGTGACAGGGGGCTGACTGAAGCTTTCTTT. It translates to CASSRDRGLTEAFF.

This clonotype was recorded a few times. The chain joins TRBV7-9 to TRBJ2-2, with 10 bases matching TRBD1. With V trimmed by 5 bases and J by 2 bases, 8 bases remained unmatched. Germline CDR1 SEHNR, CDR2 FQNEAQ (reference sequence). This CDR3 is 17 amino acids long. CDR3: CASSHPRDRGNTGELFF. CDR3 in DNA: TGTGCCAGCAGCCACCCCCGGGACAGGGGCAACACCGGGGAGCTGTTTTTT.